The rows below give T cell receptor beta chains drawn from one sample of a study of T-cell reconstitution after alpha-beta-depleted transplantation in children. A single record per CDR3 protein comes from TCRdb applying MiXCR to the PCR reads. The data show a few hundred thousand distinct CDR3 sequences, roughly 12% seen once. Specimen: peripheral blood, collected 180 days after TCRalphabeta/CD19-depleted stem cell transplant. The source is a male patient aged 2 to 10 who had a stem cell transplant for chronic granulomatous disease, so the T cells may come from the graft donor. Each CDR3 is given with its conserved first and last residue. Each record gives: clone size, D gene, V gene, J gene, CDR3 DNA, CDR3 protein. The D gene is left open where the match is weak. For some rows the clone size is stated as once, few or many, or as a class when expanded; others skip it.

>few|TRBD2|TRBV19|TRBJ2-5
TGTGCCAGTAGACCCCTCGGACGGGGGGGAGAGACCCAGTACTTC
CASRPLGRGGETQYF
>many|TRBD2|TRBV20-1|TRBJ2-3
TGCAGTGCCCCCGTGGCAGCGGGAACCTCTTCAACGGCAGATACGCAGTATTTT
CSAPVAAGTSSTADTQYF
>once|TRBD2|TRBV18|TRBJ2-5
TGTGCCAGCTCACCACCGGCTAGCGGGCGTCAGACCCAGTACTTC
CASSPPASGRQTQYF
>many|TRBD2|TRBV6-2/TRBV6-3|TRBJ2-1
TGTGCCAGCAGGACCCGACTAGCGGGAGGGTTCAATGAGCAGTTCTTC
CASRTRLAGGFNEQFF
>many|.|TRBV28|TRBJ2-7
TGTGCCAGCAAGTCCGACAGCTACGAGCAGTACTTC
CASKSDSYEQYF
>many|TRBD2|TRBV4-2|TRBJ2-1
TGTGCCAGCAGCCAACAGGGACTAGCGGGAGGTTCTGAGCAGTTCTTC
CASSQQGLAGGSEQFF
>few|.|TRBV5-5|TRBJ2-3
TGTGCCAGCAGCCTTACCGGACGGCCCCTTACAGATACGCAGTATTTT
CASSLTGRPLTDTQYF
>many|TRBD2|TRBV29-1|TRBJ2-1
TGCAGCGTTTATAGCGGGACTCGAGGACCCTACAATGAGCAGTTCTTC
CSVYSGTRGPYNEQFF
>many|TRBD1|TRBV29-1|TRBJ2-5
TGCAGCGTTGATCGGACAGGGAAGAAGACCCAGTACTTC
CSVDRTGKKTQYF
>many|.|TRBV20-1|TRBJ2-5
TGCAGTGCTAGCGTTGTTCTGGGGGAGACCCAGTACTTC
CSASVVLGETQYF
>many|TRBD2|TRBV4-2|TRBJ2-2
TGTGCCAGCAGCCAAGAGAGCGGGAGAATCGGGGAGCTGTTTTTT
CASSQESGRIGELFF
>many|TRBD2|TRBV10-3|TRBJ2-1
TGTGCCATCAGGAGACTAGCGGGAGGGCATGAGCAGTTCTTC
CAIRRLAGGHEQFF
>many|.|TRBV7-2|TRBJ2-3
TGTGCCAGCAGCTTATCGAGGGGGGCTGATACGCAGTATTTT
CASSLSRGADTQYF
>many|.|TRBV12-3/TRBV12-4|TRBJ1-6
TGTGCCAGCAGTTTGCGGCGGGATAATTCACCCCTCCACTTT
CASSLRRDNSPLHF
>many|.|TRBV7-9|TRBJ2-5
TGTGCCAGCAGCGACACCGGGAATCGGGAGACCCAGTACTTC
CASSDTGNRETQYF
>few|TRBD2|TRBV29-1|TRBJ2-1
TGCAGCGTTGAGGGCGGGGGGGCCACCTACAATGAGCAGTTCTTC
CSVEGGGATYNEQFF
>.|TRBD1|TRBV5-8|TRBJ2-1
TGTGCCAGCACCACGAATCGGGACAGGATAACGAGGAATGAGCAGTTCTTC
CASTTNRDRITRNEQFF
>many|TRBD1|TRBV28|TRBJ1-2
TGTGCCAGCAGCCTACAGGGGATGGGCTACACCTTC
CASSLQGMGYTF
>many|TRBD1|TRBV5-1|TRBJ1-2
TGCGCCAGCAGCCATGGACAGGGTCGGGACTATGGCTACACCTTC
CASSHGQGRDYGYTF
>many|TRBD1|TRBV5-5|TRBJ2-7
TGTGCCAGCAGTTTTTACGGGACAGGGGGAAACTACGAGCAGTACTTC
CASSFYGTGGNYEQYF
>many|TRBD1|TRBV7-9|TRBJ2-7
TGTGCCAGCAGGTCCGGGACAGGCCCCGAGCAGTACTTC
CASRSGTGPEQYF
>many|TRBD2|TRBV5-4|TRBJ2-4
TGTGCCAGCAGCTTGGCATCTAGCGGGAGATATGGAGCCAAAAACATTCAGTACTTC
CASSLASSGRYGAKNIQYF
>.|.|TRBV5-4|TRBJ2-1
TGTGCCAGCAGCTCGGGACCGTCTGGCCAGTTCTTC
CASSSGPSGQFF
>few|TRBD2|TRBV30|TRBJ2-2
TGTGCCTGGAACGGACTAGCGCCCCGGCGAGGAACCGGGGAGCTGTTTTTT
CAWNGLAPRRGTGELFF
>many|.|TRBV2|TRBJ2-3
TGTGCCAGCAAATTCGACGGCACAGATACGCAGTATTTT
CASKFDGTDTQYF
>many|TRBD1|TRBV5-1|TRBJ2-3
TGCGCCAGCAGATGGGACAGGTCGACAGATACGCAGTATTTT
CASRWDRSTDTQYF
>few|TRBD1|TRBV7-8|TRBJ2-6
TGTGCCAGCAGCGGCAAGTGGGACAGGGGGCCTGGGGCCAACGTCCTGACTTTC
CASSGKWDRGPGANVLTF
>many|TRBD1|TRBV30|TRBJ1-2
TGTGCCTGGAGTGTCCCGCGGGACAGCTATGGCTACACCTTC
CAWSVPRDSYGYTF
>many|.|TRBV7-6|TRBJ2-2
TGTGCCAGCAGCGACGGGGAGCTGTTTTTT
CASSDGELFF
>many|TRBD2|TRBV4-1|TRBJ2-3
TGCGCCAGCAGCCAGGGCCCTTTGGAAGAGCGGGGGGATGGTATGCAGTATTTT
CASSQGPLEERGDGMQYF
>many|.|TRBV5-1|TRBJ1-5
TGTGCCAGCAGCTTAGACAGCAATCAGCCCCAGCATTTT
CASSLDSNQPQHF
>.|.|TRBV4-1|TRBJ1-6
TGCGCCAGCAGCCAAGGTTCCGGGACTAATTCACCCCTCCACTTT
CASSQGSGTNSPLHF
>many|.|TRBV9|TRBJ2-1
TGTGCCAGCTCGCGGCAGGTCCGGCGCGACAATGAGCAGTTCTTC
CASSRQVRRDNEQFF
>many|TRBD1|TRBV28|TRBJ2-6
TGTGCCAGCAAAAATACAAAAAGGGGGCCTGGGGCCAACGTCCTGACTTTC
CASKNTKRGPGANVLTF
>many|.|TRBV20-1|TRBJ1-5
TGCAGTGCTAGACACGGGGGTAGGAGCAATCAGCCCCAGCATTTT
CSARHGGRSNQPQHF
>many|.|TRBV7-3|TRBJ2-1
TGTGCCAGCAGCTCCAAGGGGACCCTCCATACTGAGCAGTTCTTC
CASSSKGTLHTEQFF
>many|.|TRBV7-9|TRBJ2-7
TGTGCCAGCAGCTTATCGAGTACGGCCGACGAGCAGTACTTC
CASSLSSTADEQYF
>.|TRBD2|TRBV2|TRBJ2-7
TGTGCCAGCGTGGCGGGACTAGCTTCCTACGAGCAGTACTTC
CASVAGLASYEQYF
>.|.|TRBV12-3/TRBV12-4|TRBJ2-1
TGTGCCAGCAGCTTAGCGGAAAGTTTCTACAATGAGCAGTTCTTC
CASSLAESFYNEQFF
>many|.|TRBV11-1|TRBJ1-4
TGTGCCAGCAGACCATCCCCACGGGGACGCACCGCAACTAATGAAAAACTGTTTTTT
CASRPSPRGRTATNEKLFF
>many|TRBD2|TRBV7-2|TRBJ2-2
TGTGCCAGCAGCTTAGCGGGACTAGCGGTCCCCACCGGGGAGCTGTTTTTT
CASSLAGLAVPTGELFF
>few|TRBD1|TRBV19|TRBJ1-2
TGTGCCAGTAGTGAAGAACAGGGGCGACATGGCTACACCTTC
CASSEEQGRHGYTF
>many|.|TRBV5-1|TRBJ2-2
TGCGCCAGCAGCCAGGGTAGCGCGGTCGGGGAGCTGTTTTTT
CASSQGSAVGELFF
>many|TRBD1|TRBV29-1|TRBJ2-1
TGCAGCACGGGACAGGGTCACAATGAGCAGTTCTTC
CSTGQGHNEQFF
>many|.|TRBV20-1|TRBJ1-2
TGCAGTGCTAGAGCCAGGGAGAATGGCTACACCTTC
CSARARENGYTF
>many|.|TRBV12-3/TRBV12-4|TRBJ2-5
TGTGCCAGCAGTTTACCCCAGACTAGGAACCAAGAGACCCAGTACTTC
CASSLPQTRNQETQYF
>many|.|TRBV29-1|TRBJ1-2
TGCAGCGTTGGGACGGCTGTAGGGGGCTACACCTTC
CSVGTAVGGYTF
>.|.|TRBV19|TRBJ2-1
TGTGCCAGTAGTATGGGGGCCCCCGGAGAGCAGTTCTTC
CASSMGAPGEQFF
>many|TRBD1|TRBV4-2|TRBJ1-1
TGTGCCAGCAGCCAAGAACCGACAGGGTTATCGAACACTGAAGCTTTCTTT
CASSQEPTGLSNTEAFF
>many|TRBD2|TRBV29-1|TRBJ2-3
TGCAGCGTTGAGCCGCTAGCGGGGAGCACAGATACGCAGTATTTT
CSVEPLAGSTDTQYF
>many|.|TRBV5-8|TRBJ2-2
TGTGCCAGCAGTCTCCTTGGGTTTGGCACCGGGGAGCTGTTTTTT
CASSLLGFGTGELFF
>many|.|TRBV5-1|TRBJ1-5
TGCGCCAGCAGCTTGGGGCAGGGTGGGAGTCAGCCCCAGCATTTT
CASSLGQGGSQPQHF
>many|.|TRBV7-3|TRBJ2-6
TGTGCCAGCAGCTTAACCGCCCCGGAGGGGGCCAACGTCCTGACTTTC
CASSLTAPEGANVLTF
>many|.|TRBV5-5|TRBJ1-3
TGTGCCAGCAGCCCGAAGGTCCGTGGGAACACCATATATTTT
CASSPKVRGNTIYF
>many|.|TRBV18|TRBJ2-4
TGTGCCAGCTCCCCACTGGGGCACATTCAGTACTTC
CASSPLGHIQYF
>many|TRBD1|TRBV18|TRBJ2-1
TGTGCCAGCACAGGGGACGCCTCGAATGGGCAGTTCTTC
CASTGDASNGQFF
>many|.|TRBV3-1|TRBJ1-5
TGTGCCAGCAGCCAAGATTTGGCCCCCAATCAGCCCCAGCATTTT
CASSQDLAPNQPQHF
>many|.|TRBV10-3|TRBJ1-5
TGTGCCATCAGCCTTGCAGGGAGCAATCAGCCCCAGCATTTT
CAISLAGSNQPQHF